This is a list of T cell receptor beta chains from one sample in a study of identical twins. From the 5' RACE reads, TCRdb called clonotypes with MiXCR, one entry per CDR3 protein. The sample has about 220,000 distinct CDR3 sequences; roughly 7.5% are singletons. The same sample was also studied in work on yellow fever vaccine responses in identical twins.

Sample: memory (CD45RO+) T cells sorted from blood. These receptors were collected from a woman aged 18-35 years in good health. The CDR3 runs from the conserved cysteine through the conserved F or W. Fields, in order: J gene, V gene, clone size, D gene, CDR3 protein, CDR3 DNA. A D gene is named only where the DNA matches it firmly. Clone size, where shown, is once, few, many, or a class for clones that have expanded.

J gene: TRBJ2-7
V gene: TRBV5-6
clone size: many
D gene: .
CDR3 protein: CASSFRTAGVDEQYF
CDR3 DNA: TGTGCCAGCAGCTTCAGGACGGCAGGAGTGGACGAGCAGTACTTC

J gene: TRBJ2-2
V gene: TRBV30
clone size: once
D gene: TRBD1
CDR3 protein: CAWSVRAAGGMNTGELFF
CDR3 DNA: TGTGCCTGGAGTGTAAGGGCGGCAGGGGGCATGAACACCGGGGAGCTGTTTTTT

J gene: TRBJ2-1
V gene: TRBV19
clone size: few
D gene: TRBD2
CDR3 protein: CASSNGLAGVVAQFF
CDR3 DNA: TGTGCCAGTAGTAACGGACTAGCGGGGGTTGTGGCCCAGTTCTTC

J gene: TRBJ2-1
V gene: TRBV28
clone size: .
D gene: TRBD1
CDR3 protein: CASSLPNRGKEFF
CDR3 DNA: TGTGCCAGCAGTTTACCTAACAGGGGTAAGGAGTTCTTC

J gene: TRBJ1-5
V gene: TRBV7-9
clone size: few
D gene: .
CDR3 protein: CASSKDGQRNQPQHF
CDR3 DNA: TGTGCCAGCAGCAAAGACGGACAACGCAATCAGCCCCAGCATTTT

J gene: TRBJ2-1
V gene: TRBV29-1
clone size: few
D gene: .
CDR3 protein: CSVLGQGYNEQFF
CDR3 DNA: TGCAGCGTTTTGGGGCAGGGCTACAATGAGCAGTTCTTC

J gene: TRBJ1-2
V gene: TRBV12-3/TRBV12-4
clone size: many
D gene: .
CDR3 protein: CASSYGAGNGYTF
CDR3 DNA: TGTGCCAGCAGCTATGGGGCAGGGAACGGCTACACCTTC

J gene: TRBJ2-5
V gene: TRBV29-1
clone size: many
D gene: TRBD1
CDR3 protein: CSVAGQGQETQYF
CDR3 DNA: TGCAGCGTGGCCGGACAGGGACAGGAGACCCAGTACTTC

J gene: TRBJ2-1
V gene: TRBV29-1
clone size: many
D gene: TRBD2
CDR3 protein: CSVEEGLRGDEQFF
CDR3 DNA: TGCAGCGTTGAAGAGGGACTAAGAGGGGATGAGCAGTTCTTC

J gene: TRBJ2-7
V gene: TRBV6-1
clone size: .
D gene: TRBD1
CDR3 protein: CASSLADRAYEQYF
CDR3 DNA: TGTGCCAGCAGTCTTGCTGACAGGGCCTACGAGCAGTACTTC

J gene: TRBJ2-1
V gene: TRBV5-1
clone size: .
D gene: .
CDR3 protein: CASSVQGNSYNEQFF
CDR3 DNA: TGCGCCAGCAGCGTCCAGGGGAATTCCTACAATGAGCAGTTCTTC

J gene: TRBJ2-7
V gene: TRBV5-1
clone size: many
D gene: TRBD2
CDR3 protein: CASSLGTSGSRYEQYF
CDR3 DNA: TGCGCCAGCAGCTTAGGTACTAGCGGGTCCCGTTACGAGCAGTACTTC

J gene: TRBJ1-4
V gene: TRBV24-1
clone size: few
D gene: .
CDR3 protein: CATSAGDATNEKLFF
CDR3 DNA: TGTGCCACCAGTGCCGGGGATGCAACTAATGAAAAACTGTTTTTT

J gene: TRBJ1-1
V gene: TRBV7-6
clone size: many
D gene: TRBD1
CDR3 protein: CASSSLRTGNTEAFF
CDR3 DNA: TGTGCCAGCAGCTCTCTTAGGACAGGGAACACTGAAGCTTTCTTT

J gene: TRBJ2-6
V gene: TRBV6-1
clone size: few
D gene: TRBD2
CDR3 protein: CASSGLAGSGANVLTF
CDR3 DNA: TGTGCCAGCAGTGGACTAGCGGGCTCTGGGGCCAACGTCCTGACTTTC

J gene: TRBJ2-5
V gene: TRBV25-1
clone size: .
D gene: .
CDR3 protein: CASSELSGTGPQETQYF
CDR3 DNA: TGTGCCAGCAGTGAATTATCCGGCACAGGCCCTCAAGAGACCCAGTACTTC